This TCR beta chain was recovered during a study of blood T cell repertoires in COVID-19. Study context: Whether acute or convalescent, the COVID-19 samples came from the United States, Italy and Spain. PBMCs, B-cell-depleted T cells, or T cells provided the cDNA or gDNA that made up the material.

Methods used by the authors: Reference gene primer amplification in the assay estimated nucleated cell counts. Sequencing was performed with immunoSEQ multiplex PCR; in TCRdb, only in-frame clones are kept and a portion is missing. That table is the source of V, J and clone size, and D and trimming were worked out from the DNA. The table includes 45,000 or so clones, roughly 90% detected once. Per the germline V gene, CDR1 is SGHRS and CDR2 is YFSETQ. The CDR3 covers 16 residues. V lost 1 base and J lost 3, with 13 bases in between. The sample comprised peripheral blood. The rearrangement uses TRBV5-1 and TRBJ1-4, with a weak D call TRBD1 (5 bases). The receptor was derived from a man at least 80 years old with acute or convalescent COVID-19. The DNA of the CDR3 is TGCGCCAGCAGCTTGACCAGAGACAGACCTAATGAAAAACTGTTTTTT. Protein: CASSLTRDRPNEKLFF.